These 10 T cell receptor beta chains were sequenced from one sample in a study of shared T cell receptors in the human thymus. Method: immunoSEQ multiplex PCR; TCRdb's copy keeps in-frame clones and lacks some. The data contain hundreds of thousands of clones, 80% to 90% of them singletons. This sample was shared with a second study, whose subject was human thymus T cells.

Specimen: thymocytes. The receptors were sampled from a boy in the first two years of life with a congenital heart defect.

The chain carries TRBV9 and TRBJ1-1; 8 positions match TRBD1. CDR3 size: 14 residues. V lost 4 bases and J lost 4; bases outside the gene matches: 6. Germline V gene lookup returns CDR1 SGDLS and CDR2 YYNGEE. Here the CDR3 DNA reads TGTGCCAGCAGCCCCTGGACAGGGCCCACTGAAGCTTTCTTT. Amino acids: CASSPWTGPTEAFF.

The V and J genes are TRBV14 and TRBJ2-2, with 7 positions matching TRBD2. Germline values: CDR1 SGHDN, CDR2 FVKESK. The CDR3 length is 15 residues. V was pared by 1 base and J by 11 bases, with 10 bases of the junction left unmatched. CDR3 coding DNA: TGTGCCAGCAGCCAAGCCCATATTGCGGGGGTTGAGCTGTTTTTT. It codes for CASSQAHIAGVELFF.

The J gene is TRBJ1-5, the V gene TRBV15, with TRBD1 matching over 8 bases. Germline CDR1 and CDR2: LNHNV and YYDKDF (reference sequence). The CDR3 contains 17 residues. V shed 0 bases, J shed 2 bases, and the junction held 6 bases outside the gene matches. The DNA of the CDR3 is TGTGCCACCAGCAGAGAATTTCAGGACAGGGGCAATCAGCCCCAGCATTTT. Translated: CATSREFQDRGNQPQHF. Full variable domain (outside the CDR3, taken from reference TRBV15 and TRBJ1-5): DAMVIQNPRYQVTQFGKPVTLSCSQTLNHNVMYWYQQKSSQAPKLLFHYYDKDFNNEADTPDNFQSRRPNTSFCFLDIRSPGLGDTAMYLCATSREFQDRGNQPQHFGDGTRLSIL.

Points on this clone: Compared with germline, one end of the junction differs, possibly owing to a read error. This rearrangement joins TRBV20-1 to TRBJ2-7; D is uncertain. Germline V CDR1 and CDR2: DFQATT, SNEGSKA (reference sequence). The CDR3 consists of 10 residues. The CDR3 DNA reads TGCAGTGCTGCACTCTCCGAGGAGTACTTC. Translation gives CSAALSEEYF.

The chain employs TRBV4-1 and TRBJ2-7, with TRBD2 matching 8 bases. The CDR3 covers 15 residues. Trimming cost V 0 bases and J 3 bases; bases outside gene matches: 4. The V gene's germline CDR1 is MGHRA and CDR2 YSYEKL. The DNA for the CDR3 is TGCGCCAGCAGCCAAGAGGGAGCGGGAGACTACGAGCAGTACTTC. Its translation is CASSQEGAGDYEQYF.

This rearrangement joins TRBV4-1 to TRBJ2-7, with 13 bases that match TRBD2. The trim removed 4 bases at V and 2 bases at J, leaving 11 bases unmatched. This CDR3 spans 18 amino acids. The germline V gene has CDR1 MGHRA and CDR2 YSYEKL. The CDR3 reads CASSRDYLGLAGAYEQYF. Here the CDR3 DNA reads TGCGCCAGCAGCCGAGATTATTTAGGACTAGCGGGAGCCTACGAGCAGTACTTC.

In its sample, this clone was seen once. This sequence joins TRBV11-2 and TRBJ2-3, with a possible D match to TRBD1 (6 bases). Trimming stripped 5 bases from V and 4 bases from J, with 16 bases between. This CDR3 is built from 15 residues. CDR1 and CDR2 from the germline V gene are SGHAT and FQNNGV. The CDR3, as DNA: TGTGCCAGCAGCGGGGGCCTTTCGGGATCAGATACGCAGTATTTT. Translated, it gives CASSGGLSGSDTQYF. The full variable domain, rest sourced from reference TRBV11-2 and TRBJ2-3, is EAGVAQSPRYKIIEKRQSVAFWCNPISGHATLYWYQQILGQGPKLLIQFQNNGVVDDSQLPKDRFSAERLKGVDSTLKIQPAKLEDSAVYLCASSGGLSGSDTQYFGPGTRLTVL.

This chain connects TRBV6-1 to TRBJ2-5; TRBD1 is a possible D gene (5 bases). The CDR3 loop spans 13 amino acids. Germline CDR1 is MNHNS and CDR2 is SASEGT. Trimming pared 9 bases from V and 4 bases from J, leaving 15 bases between. CDR3 sequence: CASCSRGGETQYF. As DNA, the CDR3 is TGTGCCAGTTGCTCAAGGGGTGGAGAGACCCAGTACTTC.

The CDR3 spells CASSLSRGQSSYEQYF. In DNA, the CDR3 is TGCGCCAGCAGCCTTTCCCGCGGACAGTCCTCCTACGAGCAGTACTTC. The V and J genes are TRBV4-3 and TRBJ2-7, with a possible D match to TRBD1 (6 bases). Trimming removed 4 bases at V and 0 bases at J, with 16 bases between. This CDR3 is 16 amino acids long. Per germline, CDR1 LGHNA and CDR2 YSLEER.

The chain links TRBV4-3 to TRBJ2-2, with 9 bases that match TRBD1. The germline CDR1 and CDR2 sequences are LGHNA and YSLEER. V shed 5 bases, J shed 5 bases, and the junction held 6 bases outside the gene matches. This CDR3 region has 15 residues. CDR3 DNA: TGCGCCAGCAGCAACAGGGGGCTGGGGACCGGGGAGCTGTTTTTT. Translated: CASSNRGLGTGELFF.